This TCR beta chain was recovered during a study of CD8 T cells in Susac syndrome. The RNA input was roughly 0.5 to 1 ug, and it was reverse transcribed with random hexamers. TCRdb re-derived calls from the immunoSEQ multiplex PCR reads in MiXCR, one entry per CDR3 protein. The sample has 150,000 to 160,000 distinct CDR3 sequences; around 95% are singletons. The germline V gene has CDR1 SEHNR and CDR2 FQNEAQ (reference sequence). V shed 2 bases and J shed 4 bases, with 14 bases lying between them. This CDR3 comprises 15 residues. This TCR was recovered from a human donor with multiple sclerosis. Material: CD8+ T cells from PBMCs. The chain couples TRBV7-9 to TRBJ2-5; D perhaps matches TRBD1 (6 bases). The CDR3 nucleotides read TGTGCCAGCAGCTTATACGGCAGGGGCAGAGAGACCCAGTACTTC. It specifies CASSLYGRGRETQYF.